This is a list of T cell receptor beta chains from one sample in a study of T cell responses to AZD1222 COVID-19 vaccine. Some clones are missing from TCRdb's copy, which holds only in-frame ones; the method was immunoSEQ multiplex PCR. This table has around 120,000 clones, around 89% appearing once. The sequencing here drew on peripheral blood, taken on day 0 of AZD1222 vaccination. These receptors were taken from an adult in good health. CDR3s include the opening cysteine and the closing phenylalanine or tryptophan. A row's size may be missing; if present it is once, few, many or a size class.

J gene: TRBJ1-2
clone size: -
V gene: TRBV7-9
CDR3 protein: CATYARGIIGGYTF

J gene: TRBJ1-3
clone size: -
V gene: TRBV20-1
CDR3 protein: CSASGGNTIYF

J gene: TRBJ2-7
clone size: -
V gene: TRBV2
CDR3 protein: CASREGLNLLYEQYF

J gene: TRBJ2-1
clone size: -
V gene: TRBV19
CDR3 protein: CASSLRTGGGLSYNEQFF

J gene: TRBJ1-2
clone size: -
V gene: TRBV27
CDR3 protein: CASSQTTGTRNGYTF

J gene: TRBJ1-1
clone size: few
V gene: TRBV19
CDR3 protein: CASSIETGQMNTEAFF

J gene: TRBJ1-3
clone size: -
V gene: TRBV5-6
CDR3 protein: CASSSWGSIGIPGNTIYF

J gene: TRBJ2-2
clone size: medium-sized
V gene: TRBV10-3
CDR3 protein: CAISESSNTGELFF

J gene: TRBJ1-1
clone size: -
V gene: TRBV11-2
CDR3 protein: CASSLGPLRDSHTEAFF

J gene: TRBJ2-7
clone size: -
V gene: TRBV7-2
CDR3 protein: CASSLGFGGGAREQYF

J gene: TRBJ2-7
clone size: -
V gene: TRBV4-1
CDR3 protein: CASSQASGIHEQYF

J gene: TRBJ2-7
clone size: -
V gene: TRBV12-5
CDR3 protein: CASGLVAIPYYEQYF

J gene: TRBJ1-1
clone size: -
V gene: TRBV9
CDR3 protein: CASSVDRGEAFF

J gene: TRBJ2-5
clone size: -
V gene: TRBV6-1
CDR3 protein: CASSEQGSGTQYF

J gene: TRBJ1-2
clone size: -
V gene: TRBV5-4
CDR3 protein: CASSLRDLNYGYTF

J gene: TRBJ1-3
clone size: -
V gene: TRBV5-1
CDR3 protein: CASSLQGGNTIYF

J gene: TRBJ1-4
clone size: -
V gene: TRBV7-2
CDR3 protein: CASSHGLFGEKLFF

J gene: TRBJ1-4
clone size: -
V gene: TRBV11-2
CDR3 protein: CASSFGQGGEKLFF

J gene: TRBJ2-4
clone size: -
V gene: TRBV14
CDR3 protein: CASSPLAGGPNIQYF

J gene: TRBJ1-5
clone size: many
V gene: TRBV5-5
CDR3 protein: CASSSGQGTVQPQHF

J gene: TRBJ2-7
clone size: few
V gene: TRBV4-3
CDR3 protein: CASSQDRGHYEQYF

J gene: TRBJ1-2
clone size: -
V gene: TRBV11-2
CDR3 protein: CASSLQGSYGYTF

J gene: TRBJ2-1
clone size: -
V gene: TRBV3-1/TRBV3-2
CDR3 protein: CASSQVHGTGIYNEQFF

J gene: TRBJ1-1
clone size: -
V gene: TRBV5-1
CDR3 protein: CASSADNPSNTEAFF

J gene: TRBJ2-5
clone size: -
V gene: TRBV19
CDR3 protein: CASSIALAGGQTQYF

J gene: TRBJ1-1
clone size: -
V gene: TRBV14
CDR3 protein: CASSPVYGGAEAFF

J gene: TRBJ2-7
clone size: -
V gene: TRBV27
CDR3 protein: CASSVAQGAVDEQYF

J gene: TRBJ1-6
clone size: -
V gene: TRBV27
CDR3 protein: CASSFIWEYNSPLHF

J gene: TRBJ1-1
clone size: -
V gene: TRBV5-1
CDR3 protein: CASRKTGANTEAFF

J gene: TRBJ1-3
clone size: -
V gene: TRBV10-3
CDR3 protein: CAIGTGTGSSGNTIYF

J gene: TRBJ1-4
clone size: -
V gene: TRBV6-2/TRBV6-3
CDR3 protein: CASSSGQADEKLFF

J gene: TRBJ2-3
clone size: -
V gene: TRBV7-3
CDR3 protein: CASSRQGAGTDTQYF

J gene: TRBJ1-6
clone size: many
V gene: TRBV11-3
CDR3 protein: CASSFTPGSPLHF

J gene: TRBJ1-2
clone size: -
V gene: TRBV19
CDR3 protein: CASSIEGRTNYGYTF

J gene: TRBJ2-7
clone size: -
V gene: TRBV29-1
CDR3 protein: CSVEPTGTDEQYF

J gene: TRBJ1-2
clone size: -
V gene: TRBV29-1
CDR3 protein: CSVDISTGANGYTF

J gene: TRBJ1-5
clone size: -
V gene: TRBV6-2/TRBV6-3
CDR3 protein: CASSYSRQSNQPQHF

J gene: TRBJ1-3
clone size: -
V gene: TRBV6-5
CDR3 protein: CASSYSGTGNTIYF

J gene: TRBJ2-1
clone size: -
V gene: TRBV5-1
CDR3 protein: CASSLSNEQFF

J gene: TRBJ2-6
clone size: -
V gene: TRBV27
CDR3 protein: CASRHVTGDRRLSGANVLTF

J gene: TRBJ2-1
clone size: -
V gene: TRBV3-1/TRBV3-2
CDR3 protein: CASSHGPGNPTEQFF

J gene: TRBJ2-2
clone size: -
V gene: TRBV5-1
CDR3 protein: CASSLGTGTGELFF

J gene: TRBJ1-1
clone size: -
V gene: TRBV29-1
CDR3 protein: CSANGGEAFF

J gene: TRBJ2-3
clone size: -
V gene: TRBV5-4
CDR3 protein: CASSLWRGGGTDTQYF

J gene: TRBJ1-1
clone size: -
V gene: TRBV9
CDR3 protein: CASRGQGDTEAFF

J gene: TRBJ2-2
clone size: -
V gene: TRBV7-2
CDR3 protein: CASSLALTNTGELFF

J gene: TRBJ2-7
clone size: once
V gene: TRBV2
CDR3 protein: CASSETGRIVEQYF

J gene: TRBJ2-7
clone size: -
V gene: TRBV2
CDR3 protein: CASSITEGEYF

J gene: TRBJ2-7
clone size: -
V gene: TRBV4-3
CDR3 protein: CASSQGRTRSYEQYF

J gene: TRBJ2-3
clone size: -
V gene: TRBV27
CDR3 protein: CASSLLAGDSTDTQYF

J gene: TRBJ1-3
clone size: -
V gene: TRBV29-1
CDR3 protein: CSVEQAGGSWGNTIYF

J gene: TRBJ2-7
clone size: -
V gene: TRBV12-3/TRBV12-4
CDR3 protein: CASTTGERAQYF

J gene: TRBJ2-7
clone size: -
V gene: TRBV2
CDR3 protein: CASSEFYEQYF

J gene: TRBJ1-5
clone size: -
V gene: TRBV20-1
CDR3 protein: CSASPIGTGGVQPQHF

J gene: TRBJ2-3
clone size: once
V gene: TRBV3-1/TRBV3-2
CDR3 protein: CASGRLAGRDTQYF

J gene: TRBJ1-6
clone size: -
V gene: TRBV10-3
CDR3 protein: CAISAQPDNSPLHF

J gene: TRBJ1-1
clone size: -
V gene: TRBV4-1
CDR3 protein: CASSQGQGGGLNTEAFF